This T cell receptor beta chain was captured by sequencing in a study of blood T cell repertoires in COVID-19. Whole-study context: Donors in the United States, Italy and Spain gave samples during acute or convalescent COVID-19. PBMCs, B-cell-depleted T cells, or T cells provided the cDNA or gDNA that made up the material.

Trimming took 0 bases from V and 8 from J; bases not matched to a gene: 7. In germline, CDR1 is SGHDT, CDR2 YYEEEE. The CDR3 extends over 16 amino acids. The authors' processing: Cell counts per sample came from amplifying reference gene primers. Libraries were prepared by immunoSEQ multiplex PCR; TCRdb keeps only in-frame clonotypes and omits some of them. That table furnishes V, J and clone size, whereas the DNA furnished D and trimming. This table has about 95,000 clones, approximately 87% appearing once. The source material was peripheral blood. The chain couples TRBV5-6 to TRBJ1-6; 8 nucleotides line up with TRBD1. This TCR came from a human donor in a cohort sampled during active COVID-19. CDR3 DNA sequence: TGTGCCAGCAGCTTGGGGACAGGGTGGGGGGATTCACCCCTCCACTTT. Translation gives CASSLGTGWGDSPLHF.